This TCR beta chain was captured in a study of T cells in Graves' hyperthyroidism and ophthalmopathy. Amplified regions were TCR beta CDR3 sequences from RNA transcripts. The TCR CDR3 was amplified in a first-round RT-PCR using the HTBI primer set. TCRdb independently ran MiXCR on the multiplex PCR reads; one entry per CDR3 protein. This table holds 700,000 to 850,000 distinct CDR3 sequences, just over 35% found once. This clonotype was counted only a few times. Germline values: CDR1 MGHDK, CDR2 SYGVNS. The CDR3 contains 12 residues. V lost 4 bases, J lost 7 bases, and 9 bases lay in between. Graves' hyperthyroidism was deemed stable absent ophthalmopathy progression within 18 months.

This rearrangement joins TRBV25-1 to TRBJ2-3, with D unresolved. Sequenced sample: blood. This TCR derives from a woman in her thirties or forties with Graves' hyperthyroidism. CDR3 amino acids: CASSGPQNTQYF. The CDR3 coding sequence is TGTGCCAGCAGTGGTCCCCAGAATACGCAGTATTTT.